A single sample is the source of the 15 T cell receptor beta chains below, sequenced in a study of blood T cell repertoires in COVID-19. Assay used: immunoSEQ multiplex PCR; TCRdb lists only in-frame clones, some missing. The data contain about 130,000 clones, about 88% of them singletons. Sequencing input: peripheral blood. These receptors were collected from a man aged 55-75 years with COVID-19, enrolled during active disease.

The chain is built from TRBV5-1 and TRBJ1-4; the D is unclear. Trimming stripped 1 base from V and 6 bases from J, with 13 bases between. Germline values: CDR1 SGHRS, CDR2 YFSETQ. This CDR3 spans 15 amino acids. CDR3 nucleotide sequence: TGCGCCAGCAGCTTGTCGGCAGCGACGGATGAAAAACTGTTTTTT. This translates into CASSLSAATDEKLFF.

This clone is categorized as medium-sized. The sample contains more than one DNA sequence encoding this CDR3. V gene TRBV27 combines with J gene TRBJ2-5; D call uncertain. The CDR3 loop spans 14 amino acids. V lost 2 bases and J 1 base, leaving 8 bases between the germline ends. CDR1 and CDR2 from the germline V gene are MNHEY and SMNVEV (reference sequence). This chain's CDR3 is CASSLPRIQETQYF. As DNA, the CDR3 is TGTGCCAGCAGTTTACCCCGTATCCAAGAGACCCAGTACTTC.

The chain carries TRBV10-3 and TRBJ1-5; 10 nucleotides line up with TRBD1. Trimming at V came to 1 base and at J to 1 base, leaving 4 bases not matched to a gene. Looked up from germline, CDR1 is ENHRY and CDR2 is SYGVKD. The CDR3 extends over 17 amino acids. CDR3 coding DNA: TGTGCCATCAGTGAGTTTAAGGGACAGGGGAGCAATCAGCCCCAGCATTTT. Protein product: CAISEFKGQGSNQPQHF.

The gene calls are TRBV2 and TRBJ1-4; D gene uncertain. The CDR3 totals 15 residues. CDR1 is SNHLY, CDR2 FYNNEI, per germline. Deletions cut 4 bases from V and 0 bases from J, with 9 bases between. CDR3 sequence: CASSGEGATNEKLFF. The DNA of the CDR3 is TGTGCCAGCAGTGGGGAGGGAGCAACTAATGAAAAACTGTTTTTT.

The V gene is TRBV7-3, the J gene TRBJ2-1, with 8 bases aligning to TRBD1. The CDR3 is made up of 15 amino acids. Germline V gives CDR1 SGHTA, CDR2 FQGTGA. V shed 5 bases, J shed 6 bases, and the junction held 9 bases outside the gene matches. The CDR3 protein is CASSPDRALGNEQFF. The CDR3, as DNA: TGTGCCAGCAGCCCGGACAGGGCCCTAGGCAATGAGCAGTTCTTC.

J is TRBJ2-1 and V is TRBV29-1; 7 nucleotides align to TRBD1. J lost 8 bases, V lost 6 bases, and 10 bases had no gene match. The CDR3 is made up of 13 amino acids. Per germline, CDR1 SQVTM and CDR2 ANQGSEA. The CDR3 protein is CSVTPGTEDEQFF. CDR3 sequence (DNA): TGCAGCGTGACGCCCGGGACAGAAGATGAGCAGTTCTTC.

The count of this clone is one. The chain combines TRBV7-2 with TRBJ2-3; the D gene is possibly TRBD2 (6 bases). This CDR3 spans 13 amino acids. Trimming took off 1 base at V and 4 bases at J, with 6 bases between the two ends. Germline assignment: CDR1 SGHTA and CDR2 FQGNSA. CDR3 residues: CASSLGGADTQYF. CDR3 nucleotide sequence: TGTGCCAGCAGCTTAGGGGGGGCAGATACGCAGTATTTT.

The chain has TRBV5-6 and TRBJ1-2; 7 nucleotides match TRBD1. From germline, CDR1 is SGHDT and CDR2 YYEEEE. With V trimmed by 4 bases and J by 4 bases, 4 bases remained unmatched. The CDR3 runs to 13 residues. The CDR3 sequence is CASSRGDSYGYTF. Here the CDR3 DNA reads TGTGCCAGCAGCCGTGGGGACAGCTATGGCTACACCTTC. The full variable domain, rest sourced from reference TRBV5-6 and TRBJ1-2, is DAGVTQSPTHLIKTRGQQVTLRCSPKSGHDTVSWYQQALGQGPQFIFQYYEEEERQRGNFPDRFSGHQFPNYSSELNVNALLLGDSALYLCASSRGDSYGYTFGSGTRLTVV.

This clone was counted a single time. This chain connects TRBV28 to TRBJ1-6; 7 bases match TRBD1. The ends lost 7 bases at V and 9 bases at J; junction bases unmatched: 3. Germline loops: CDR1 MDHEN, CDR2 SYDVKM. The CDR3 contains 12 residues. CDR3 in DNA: TGTGCCAGCACTCACAGGGGTTCACCCCTCCACTTT. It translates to CASTHRGSPLHF. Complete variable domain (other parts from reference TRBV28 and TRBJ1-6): DVKVTQSSRYLVKRTGEKVFLECVQDMDHENMFWYRQDPGLGLRLIYFSYDVKMKEKGDIPEGYSVSREKKERFSLILESASTNQTSMYLCASTHRGSPLHFGNGTRLTVT.

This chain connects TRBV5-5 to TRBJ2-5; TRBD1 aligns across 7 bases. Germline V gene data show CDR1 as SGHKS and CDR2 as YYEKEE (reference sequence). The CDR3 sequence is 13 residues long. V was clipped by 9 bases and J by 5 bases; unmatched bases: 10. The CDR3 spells CATSTGFDETQYF. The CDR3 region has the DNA TGTGCCACCTCGACAGGGTTTGATGAGACCCAGTACTTC. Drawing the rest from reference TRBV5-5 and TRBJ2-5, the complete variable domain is DAGVTQSPTHLIKTRGQQVTLRCSPISGHKSVSWYQQVLGQGPQFIFQYYEKEERGRGNFPDRFSARQFPNYSSELNVNALLLGDSALYLCATSTGFDETQYFGPGTRLLVL.

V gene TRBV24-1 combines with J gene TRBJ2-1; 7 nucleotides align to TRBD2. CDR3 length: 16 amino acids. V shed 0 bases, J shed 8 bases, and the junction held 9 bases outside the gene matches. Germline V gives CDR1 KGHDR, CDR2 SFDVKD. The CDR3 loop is CATSDLRRGSGDEQFF. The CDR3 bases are TGTGCCACCAGTGATTTGCGTCGCGGGAGTGGGGATGAGCAGTTCTTC.

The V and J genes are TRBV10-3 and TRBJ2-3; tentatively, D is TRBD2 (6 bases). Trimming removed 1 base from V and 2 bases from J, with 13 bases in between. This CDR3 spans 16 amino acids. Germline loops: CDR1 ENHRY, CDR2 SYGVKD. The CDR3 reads CAISEWVGGPTDTQYF. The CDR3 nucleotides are TGTGCCATCAGTGAGTGGGTGGGAGGACCCACAGATACGCAGTATTTT.

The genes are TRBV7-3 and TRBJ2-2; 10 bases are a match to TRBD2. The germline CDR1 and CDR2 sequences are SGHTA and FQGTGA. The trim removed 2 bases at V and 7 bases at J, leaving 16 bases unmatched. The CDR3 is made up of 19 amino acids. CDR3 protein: CASSLAHERDSGRYGELFF. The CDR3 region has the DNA TGTGCCAGCAGCTTAGCCCACGAGAGGGATAGCGGGAGGTACGGGGAGCTGTTTTTT.

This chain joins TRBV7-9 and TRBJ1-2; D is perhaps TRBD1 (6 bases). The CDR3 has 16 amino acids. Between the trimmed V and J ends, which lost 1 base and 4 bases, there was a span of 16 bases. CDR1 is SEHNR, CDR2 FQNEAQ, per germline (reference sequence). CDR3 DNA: TGTGCCAGCAGCTTAGGGGCAGGGGAGGGAGGCTATGGCTACACCTTC. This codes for CASSLGAGEGGYGYTF. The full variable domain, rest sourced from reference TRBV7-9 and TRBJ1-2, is DTGVSQNPRHKITKRGQNVTFRCDPISEHNRLYWYRQTLGQGPEFLTYFQNEAQLEKSRLLSDRFSAERPKGSFSTLEIQRTEQGDSAMYLCASSLGAGEGGYGYTFGSGTRLTVV.

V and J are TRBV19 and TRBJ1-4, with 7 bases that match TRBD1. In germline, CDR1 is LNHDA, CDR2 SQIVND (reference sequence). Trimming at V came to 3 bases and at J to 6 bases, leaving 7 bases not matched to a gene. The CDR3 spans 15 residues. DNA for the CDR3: TGTGCCAGTAGTATTAATCACAGGGGTGATGAAAAACTGTTTTTT. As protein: CASSINHRGDEKLFF.